These 21 T cell receptor beta chains were sequenced from one sample in a study of OX40 agonist ivuxolimab in advanced cancers. Libraries were prepared by immunoSEQ multiplex PCR; TCRdb keeps only in-frame clonotypes and omits some of them. The table shows some 70,000 clones, with about 86% occurring only once. The source material was CD4+ or CD8+ T cells sorted from blood, sampled in a trial of the OX40 agonist ivuxolimab. The receptors here all came from an adult with an advanced solid tumor such as melanoma, head and neck, liver or kidney cancer.

This clone was seen once. The rearrangement joins TRBV27 to TRBJ2-7; TRBD2 agrees at 11 bases. The CDR3 runs 18 residues. CDR1 and CDR2 from the germline V gene are MNHEY and SMNVEV (reference sequence). Trimming cost V 4 bases and J 3 bases; bases outside gene matches: 14. The CDR3 coding sequence is TGTGCCAGCAGTTCCGGGACTAGCGGAGTCCTCAACCGCTACGAGCAGTACTTC. The encoded protein is CASSSGTSGVLNRYEQYF.

The chain uses TRBV27 and TRBJ2-7, with D possibly being TRBD1 (6 bases). This CDR3 region has 16 residues. Trimming took 5 bases from V and 3 from J, leaving 20 bases between them. The germline gives CDR1 MNHEY, CDR2 SMNVEV (reference sequence). The DNA for the CDR3 is TGTGCCAGCAGTGAAGCTCCAGGGGCCCTAAACTACGAGCAGTACTTC. Amino acid sequence: CASSEAPGALNYEQYF.

V is TRBV9 and J is TRBJ2-1, with 7 positions matching TRBD2. CDR3 length: 17 amino acids. V gave up 0 bases and J gave up 6 bases; unmatched junction bases: 12. Germline lookup yields CDR1 SGDLS and CDR2 YYNGEE. Here the CDR3 reads CASSVGAVGGFGNEQFF. DNA of the CDR3: TGTGCCAGCAGCGTAGGTGCGGTGGGGGGGTTTGGCAATGAGCAGTTCTTC.

The chain recombines TRBV5-1 with TRBJ1-1; 8 bases line up with TRBD1. With 5 bases clipped from V and 3 bases from J, the junction kept 3 bases outside the gene matches. Germline V gene lookup returns CDR1 SGHRS and CDR2 YFSETQ. The CDR3 is 13 amino acids. The CDR3 nucleotides are TGCGCCAGCAGGCAACAGGGGGACACTGAAGCTTTCTTT. It yields the protein CASRQQGDTEAFF.

The chain is built from TRBV18 and TRBJ2-1, with TRBD2 identical over 10 bases. The CDR3 is made up of 15 amino acids. CDR1 is KGHSH and CDR2 is LQKENI in the germline V gene. The ends lost 9 bases at V and 4 bases at J; junction bases unmatched: 9. The CDR3 loop is CASSNLAGDYNEQFF. The CDR3 DNA sequence: TGTGCCAGTTCAAACCTAGCGGGAGATTACAATGAGCAGTTCTTC.

This chain uses TRBV28 with TRBJ2-7; 8 bases are a match to TRBD1. With 2 bases clipped from V and 10 bases from J, the junction kept 16 bases outside the gene matches. The CDR3 is 16 amino acids. Germline loops: CDR1 MDHEN, CDR2 SYDVKM. CDR3 nucleotide sequence: TGTGCCAGCAGTTTACTCCAATGGGACAGGATACCTCTCCAGTACTTC. This codes for CASSLLQWDRIPLQYF. The full variable domain, its missing parts supplied by reference TRBV28 and TRBJ2-7, is DVKVTQSSRYLVKRTGEKVFLECVQDMDHENMFWYRQDPGLGLRLIYFSYDVKMKEKGDIPEGYSVSREKKERFSLILESASTNQTSMYLCASSLLQWDRIPLQYFGPGTRLTVT.

The V and J genes are TRBV5-1 and TRBJ2-7; D gene unclear. The germline CDR1 and CDR2 sequences are SGHRS and YFSETQ. The CDR3 sequence is 14 residues long. Trimming removed 2 bases at V and 2 bases at J, with 11 bases between. The CDR3, as DNA: TGCGCCAGCAGCTTCGCTACTCAGACCTACGAGCAGTACTTC. Its protein is CASSFATQTYEQYF.

The chain uses TRBV18 and TRBJ2-3; D unclear. Germline loops: CDR1 KGHSH, CDR2 LQKENI. V lost 2 bases and J lost 1, with 7 bases in between. This CDR3 has 14 residues. The CDR3 coding sequence is TGTGCCAGCTCACCAGGTGGCGGCACAGATACGCAGTATTTT. This translates into CASSPGGGTDTQYF.

This rearrangement joins TRBV5-1 to TRBJ2-7, with a weak D call TRBD1 (6 bases). Germline-derived CDR1 and CDR2 are SGHRS and YFSETQ. The CDR3 is 14 amino acids. V shed 0 bases and J shed 5 bases, with 12 bases lying between them. CDR3 protein: CASSLGDMRDEQYF. The CDR3, as DNA: TGCGCCAGCAGCTTGGGGGACATGCGGGACGAGCAGTACTTC.

The chain uses TRBV11-3 and TRBJ1-2; TRBD1 is a possible D gene (6 bases). Germline V gives CDR1 SGHNT, CDR2 YENEEA. The CDR3 loop spans 17 amino acids. The germline V and J ends were trimmed by 1 base and 2 bases, with 17 bases remaining between them. The CDR3 is CASSLGKTGKENYGYTF. CDR3 in DNA: TGTGCCAGCAGCTTAGGAAAAACAGGGAAGGAAAACTATGGCTACACCTTC.

This chain uses TRBV4-1 with TRBJ1-5; maybe TRBD1 (5 bases). V was pared by 1 base and J by 5 bases, with 15 bases between. Germline V CDR1 and CDR2: MGHRA, YSYEKL. The CDR3 covers 16 residues. CDR3 bases: TGCGCCAGCAGCCAAGTCTTCACAGGAGGACATCAGCCCCAGCATTTT. Translated, it gives CASSQVFTGGHQPQHF.

The chain employs TRBV28 and TRBJ1-2; D call uncertain. The germline gives CDR1 MDHEN, CDR2 SYDVKM. Trimming stripped 2 bases from V and 4 bases from J, with 5 bases between. The CDR3 extends over 12 amino acids. The CDR3 loop reads CASSLVSYGYTF. In DNA, the CDR3 is TGTGCCAGCAGTTTAGTCTCCTATGGCTACACCTTC.

V and J are TRBV12-5 and TRBJ2-7; no clear D. This CDR3 region has 14 residues. Germline CDR1 is LGHNT and CDR2 is FRNRAP. The V end was cut by 1 base, the J end by 2 bases, with 9 bases between. CDR3 protein: CASGLEPLPYEQYF. CDR3 DNA: TGTGCTAGTGGTTTGGAACCCCTACCCTACGAGCAGTACTTC.

The chain has TRBV5-1 and TRBJ2-4; TRBD2 agrees at 9 bases. CDR1 SGHRS and CDR2 YFSETQ come from the germline V gene. CDR3 size: 13 residues. V lost 4 bases to trimming and J lost 7 bases; unmatched junction nucleotides: 3. The CDR3 sequence: CASSVTSGNIQYF. The CDR3 DNA sequence: TGCGCCAGCAGCGTGACTAGCGGCAACATTCAGTACTTC.

V usage is TRBV2 and J usage is TRBJ2-5, with 9 bases aligning to TRBD2. Per the germline V gene, CDR1 is SNHLY and CDR2 is FYNNEI. J lost 11 bases, V lost 5 bases, and 9 bases had no gene match. The CDR3 covers 13 residues. The CDR3 spells CASSPSGGTNQYF. Here the CDR3 DNA reads TGTGCCAGCAGTCCGAGCGGGGGGACCAATCAGTACTTC.

J is TRBJ2-3 and V is TRBV29-1; 12 bases are shared with TRBD1. From germline, CDR1 is SQVTM and CDR2 ANQGSEA. The CDR3 spans 16 residues. Losses at the gene ends were 5 bases for V and 4 bases for J; bases not matched to a gene: 10. In DNA, the CDR3 is TGCAGCGTTACCCACCCGGGACAGGGGGCGTCAGATACGCAGTATTTT. It yields the protein CSVTHPGQGASDTQYF.

The chain couples TRBV11-3 to TRBJ2-7; 11 bases line up with TRBD1. Unmatched junction bases numbered 5, after V lost 5 bases and J lost 2 bases. Germline V gene data show CDR1 as SGHNT and CDR2 as YENEEA. The CDR3 is 15 residues long. CDR3 amino acids: CASSDQGQGAYEQYF. Written as DNA, the CDR3 is TGTGCCAGCAGCGACCAGGGACAGGGGGCCTACGAGCAGTACTTC. Using reference TRBV11-3 and TRBJ2-7 for the parts outside the CDR3, the full variable domain is EAGVVQSPRYKIIEKKQPVAFWCNPISGHNTLYWYLQNLGQGPELLIRYENEEAVDDSQLPKDRFSAERLKGVDSTLKIQPAELGDSAVYLCASSDQGQGAYEQYFGPGTRLTVT.

The chain is built from TRBV21-1 and TRBJ1-2; no DNA check was done on the table's D call, TRBD1. TRBV21-1 is reported as a pseudogene. The CDR3 totals 15 residues. CDR3 protein: CASNQRQLNNYGYTF. In DNA form, the CDR3 reads TGTGCCAGCAACCAGCGACAGCTCAATAACTATGGCTACACCTTC.

This chain joins TRBV5-1 and TRBJ2-3, with D tentatively TRBD1 or TRBD2 (6 bases each). Looked up from germline, CDR1 is SGHRS and CDR2 is YFSETQ. There are 15 residues in the CDR3. V lost 5 bases and J 4 bases, leaving 17 bases between the germline ends. The CDR3 DNA reads as TGCGCCAGCAGTTTTTCGGGGGCGCAGGCAGATACGCAGTATTTT. Its protein is CASSFSGAQADTQYF. The variable domain in full, completed from reference TRBV5-1 and TRBJ2-3, reads KAGVTQTPRYLIKTRGQQVTLSCSPISGHRSVSWYQQTPGQGLQFLFEYFSETQRNKGNFPGRFSGRQFSNSRSEMNVSTLELGDSALYLCASSFSGAQADTQYFGPGTRLTVL.

This sequence joins TRBV18 and TRBJ1-1; D uncertain. Trimming took off 3 bases at V and 5 bases at J, with 16 bases between the two ends. The CDR3 runs 15 residues. CDR1 and CDR2 (germline): KGHSH, LQKENI. The CDR3 sequence is CASSPEAGGRTEAFF. The CDR3 DNA is TGTGCCAGCTCACCCGAGGCAGGAGGGCGTACTGAAGCTTTCTTT.

This rearrangement joins TRBV7-9 to TRBJ2-1; 8 nucleotides align to TRBD2. V was clipped by 0 bases and J by 8 bases; unmatched bases: 9. The CDR3 has 16 residues. Germline CDR1 is SEHNR and CDR2 is FQNEAQ (reference sequence). CDR3 DNA sequence: TGTGCCAGCAGCTTAGCGCTCACTAGCGGCGGACATGAGCAGTTCTTC. It translates to CASSLALTSGGHEQFF.